This T cell receptor (beta chain) was observed in a study of CD8 T cells in ankylosing spondylitis. Study results and caveats: Several highly homologous variants made up a TCR beta motif, and this motif appeared characteristic of ankylosing spondylitis blood. In ankylosing spondylitis patients, matched synovial fluid reportedly showed significant enrichment of disease-linked clones. A number of the motif variants had already been described in reactive arthritis synovial fluid and blood.

There are a few counts of this clonotype. The antigen is not known. TCRdb used MiXCR to reprocess the 5' RACE reads, holding one entry per CDR3 protein. Among 300,000 to 350,000 distinct CDR3 sequences listed, around 10% were seen once. CDR1 and CDR2 from the germline V gene are SGHKS and YYEKEE (reference sequence). The V gene lost 1 base and the J gene lost 1 base, with 18 bases spanning the gap. The CDR3 consists of 18 residues. The receptor's source is a female donor with ankylosing spondylitis or in good health (not recorded which). The chain employs TRBV5-5 and TRBJ1-3, with a possible D match to TRBD1 (5 bases). Sequencing input: blood, either unsorted or a sorted T cell fraction (not recorded which). The CDR3 spells CASSLMGVRSTSGNTIYF. The CDR3 DNA is TGTGCCAGCAGCTTGATGGGGGTGAGGAGCACTTCTGGAAACACCATATATTTT. The full variable domain, rest sourced from reference TRBV5-5 and TRBJ1-3, is DAGVTQSPTHLIKTRGQQVTLRCSPISGHKSVSWYQQVLGQGPQFIFQYYEKEERGRGNFPDRFSARQFPNYSSELNVNALLLGDSALYLCASSLMGVRSTSGNTIYFGEGSWLTVV.